This T cell receptor (beta chain) stems from a study of radiotherapy plus CTLA-4 blockade in lung cancer. With respect to this clone: Its antigen remains unknown.

The repertoire was sequenced with immunoSEQ multiplex PCR; TCRdb's copy has only in-frame clones and lacks some. The table lists roughly 90,000 clones, 78% of them singletons. The germline CDR1 and CDR2 sequences are MGHRA and YSYEKL. The V end lost 1 base, the J end lost 4 bases, and 10 bases lay between the germline ends. CDR3 length: 15 residues. Study-wide results and limits: With interferon-beta, early dynamics of blood T cell clones were reported to best predict response. Subsequent to radiotherapy plus ipilimumab, tumor-derived TCR clones underwent expansion in blood.

This rearrangement joins TRBV4-1 to TRBJ2-2; tentatively, D is TRBD2 (5 bases). Sequencing used peripheral blood, obtained from a patient treated with radiotherapy plus ipilimumab. The sequence was obtained from a human donor with non-small cell lung cancer who had a partial response to radiotherapy plus ipilimumab. Some clones in this sample may be carry-over from other donors' samples. The CDR3 here is CASSQGTPPTGELFF. CDR3 nucleotide sequence: TGCGCCAGCAGCCAAGGGACTCCACCCACCGGGGAGCTGTTTTTT.